Shown below are 11 T cell receptor beta chains from a single sample sequenced in a study of monozygotic twins with inflammatory bowel disease. For each CDR3 protein, TCRdb gives one entry from its re-call of the 5' RACE reads, without DNA. The specimen's table records 140,000 to 150,000 distinct CDR3 sequences. The sequencing sample was made of blood. These receptors came from a human donor with ulcerative colitis or Crohn's disease, or a healthy co-twin of an affected twin (not recorded which).

The gene calls are TRBV29-1 and TRBJ1-2. Germline V gene sequence: CDR1 SQVTM, CDR2 ANQGSEA. CDR3 length: 13 amino acids. CDR3 protein: CSSNLGGDYGYTF.

The V call is TRBV7-9, the J call TRBJ2-7; there is no DNA to check the TCRdb D call of TRBD1. The CDR3 runs to 13 residues. Looked up from germline, CDR1 is SEHNR and CDR2 is FQNEAQ (reference sequence). CDR3 residues: CASNPAGVREQYF.

This chain uses TRBV21-1 with TRBJ2-1; without DNA, the TCRdb call of TRBD2 cannot be checked. TRBV21-1 is given as a pseudogene. CDR3 size: 20 residues. The CDR3 is CASSKVRVGAGGLLYNEQFF.

The chain recombines TRBV27 with TRBJ1-6; absent DNA, TCRdb's TRBD1 call cannot be checked. There are 15 residues in the CDR3. Germline CDR1 reads MNHEY; CDR2 reads SMNVEV (reference sequence). CDR3 in amino acids: CASSSRQGVGSPLHF.

The CDR3 region is CSARGLQGQPQHF. The chain is built from TRBV20-1 and TRBJ1-5. This CDR3 has 13 amino acids. Germline CDR1 DFQATT, CDR2 SNEGSKA (reference sequence).

The V call is TRBV11-2, the J call TRBJ2-2. The CDR3 is 12 amino acids. CDR1 is SGHAT, CDR2 FQNNGV, per germline. CDR3 in amino acids: CASVINTGELFF.

This chain uses TRBV7-2 with TRBJ2-3; TCRdb's D gene call, TRBD2, goes unchecked for lack of DNA. The CDR3 has 16 amino acids. The germline gives CDR1 SGHTA, CDR2 FQGNSA. The CDR3 here is CASSRSSGSFTDTQYF.

The V gene is TRBV24-1, the J gene TRBJ1-1; with no DNA, the TCRdb D assignment of TRBD1 cannot be verified. Looked up from germline, CDR1 is KGHDR and CDR2 is SFDVKD. The CDR3 is 15 residues long. The CDR3 here is CATSDPLTGDTEAFF.

The gene calls are TRBV24-1 and TRBJ1-1; the TRBD1 assignment by TCRdb is unverifiable without DNA. Germline CDR1 KGHDR, CDR2 SFDVKD. CDR3 length equals 15 residues. The CDR3 protein is CATRGTSTMNTEAFF.

This chain uses TRBV27 with TRBJ2-3. The germline CDR1 and CDR2 sequences are MNHEY and SMNVEV (reference sequence). CDR3 length equals 14 residues. CDR3 amino acids: CASSLLWRADTQYF.

This chain uses TRBV5-1 with TRBJ2-7. The CDR3 runs 12 residues. Germline V gives CDR1 SGHRS, CDR2 YFSETQ. This CDR3 is CASSIGFSEQYF.